Presented here are 11 T cell receptor beta chains from one specimen sequenced in a study of T cells expressing NK-cell markers. Using the 5' RACE reads, TCRdb records one entry per CDR3 protein without DNA. In all, the sample yields 350,000 to 450,000 distinct CDR3 sequences. The sample was blood T cells: a sorted CD56 or NKG2C T cell subset, CD4+ or CD8+ T cells, or bulk PBMC T cells (not recorded which). Receptors originate from a man aged 18-70 years in good health.

V and J are TRBV28 and TRBJ2-7; the TRBD2 assignment by TCRdb is unverifiable without DNA. The CDR3 has 14 residues. CDR1 is MDHEN, CDR2 SYDVKM, per germline. The chain's CDR3 is CASSLRGGTYEQYF.

V gene TRBV7-2 combines with J gene TRBJ2-3; TCRdb gives TRBD2 as the D gene, but with no DNA this cannot be confirmed. There are 16 residues in the CDR3. Germline V gene sequence: CDR1 SGHTA, CDR2 FQGNSA. Here the CDR3 reads CASSLEADPSTDTQYF.

The genes are TRBV7-9 and TRBJ1-2; the TRBD1 assignment by TCRdb is unverifiable without DNA. CDR3 length: 14 residues. CDR1 SEHNR and CDR2 FQNEAQ come from the germline V gene (reference sequence). This chain's CDR3 is CASSQTTGHYGYTF.

The CDR3 here is CASSRGTGGFLESPLHF. The chain combines TRBV3-1 with TRBJ1-6; TCRdb outputs TRBD1, but without DNA this stays unchecked. The CDR3 sequence is 17 residues long. Germline V gene lookup returns CDR1 LGHDT and CDR2 YNNKEL (reference sequence).

The rearrangement links TRBV19 to TRBJ1-5; TCRdb's D call of TRBD1 is untestable without DNA. Germline V lookup: CDR1 LNHDA, CDR2 SQIVND (reference sequence). The CDR3 spans 15 residues. CDR3 in amino acids: CASKDRTGSNQPQHF. Full variable domain (missing parts from reference TRBV19 and TRBJ1-5): DGGITQSPKYLFRKEGQNVTLSCEQNLNHDAMYWYRQDPGQGLRLIYYSQIVNDFQKGDIAEGYSVSREKKESFPLTVTSAQKNPTAFYLCASKDRTGSNQPQHFGDGTRLSIL.

The chain combines TRBV2 with TRBJ2-7. Germline values: CDR1 SNHLY, CDR2 FYNNEI. The CDR3 runs to 13 residues. The CDR3 loop reads CASSEGKGYEQYF. Full variable domain (outside the CDR3, taken from reference TRBV2 and TRBJ2-7): EPEVTQTPSHQVTQMGQEVILRCVPISNHLYFYWYRQILGQKVEFLVSFYNNEISEKSEIFDDQFSVERPDGSNFTLKIRSTKLEDSAMYFCASSEGKGYEQYFGPGTRLTVT.

The J gene is TRBJ1-2, the V gene TRBV6-4; TCRdb calls TRBD1, which cannot be checked without DNA. This CDR3 region has 13 residues. CDR1 and CDR2 from the germline V gene are MRHNA and SNTAGT. The chain's CDR3 is CASSEYGTGSYTF.

The chain uses TRBV29-1 and TRBJ2-5. The CDR3 sequence is 12 residues long. Germline CDR1 and CDR2: SQVTM and ANQGSEA. The CDR3 protein is CSVAAAGETQYF.

The CDR3 region is CASSLAGVAKNIQYF. The chain has TRBV12-3 or TRBV12-4 and TRBJ2-4. The CDR3 loop spans 15 amino acids.

CDR3 protein: CSARDRGQLFGQPQHF. The V gene is TRBV20-1, the J gene TRBJ1-5. Germline V gives CDR1 DFQATT, CDR2 SNEGSKA (reference sequence). The CDR3 is made up of 16 amino acids.

The rearrangement links TRBV7-9 to TRBJ2-2; the D call of TRBD1 rests on TCRdb alone, since no DNA is present to check it. The CDR3 has 15 residues. CDR1 SEHNR and CDR2 FQNEAQ come from the germline V gene (reference sequence). CDR3 region: CASSDTGVNTGELFF.